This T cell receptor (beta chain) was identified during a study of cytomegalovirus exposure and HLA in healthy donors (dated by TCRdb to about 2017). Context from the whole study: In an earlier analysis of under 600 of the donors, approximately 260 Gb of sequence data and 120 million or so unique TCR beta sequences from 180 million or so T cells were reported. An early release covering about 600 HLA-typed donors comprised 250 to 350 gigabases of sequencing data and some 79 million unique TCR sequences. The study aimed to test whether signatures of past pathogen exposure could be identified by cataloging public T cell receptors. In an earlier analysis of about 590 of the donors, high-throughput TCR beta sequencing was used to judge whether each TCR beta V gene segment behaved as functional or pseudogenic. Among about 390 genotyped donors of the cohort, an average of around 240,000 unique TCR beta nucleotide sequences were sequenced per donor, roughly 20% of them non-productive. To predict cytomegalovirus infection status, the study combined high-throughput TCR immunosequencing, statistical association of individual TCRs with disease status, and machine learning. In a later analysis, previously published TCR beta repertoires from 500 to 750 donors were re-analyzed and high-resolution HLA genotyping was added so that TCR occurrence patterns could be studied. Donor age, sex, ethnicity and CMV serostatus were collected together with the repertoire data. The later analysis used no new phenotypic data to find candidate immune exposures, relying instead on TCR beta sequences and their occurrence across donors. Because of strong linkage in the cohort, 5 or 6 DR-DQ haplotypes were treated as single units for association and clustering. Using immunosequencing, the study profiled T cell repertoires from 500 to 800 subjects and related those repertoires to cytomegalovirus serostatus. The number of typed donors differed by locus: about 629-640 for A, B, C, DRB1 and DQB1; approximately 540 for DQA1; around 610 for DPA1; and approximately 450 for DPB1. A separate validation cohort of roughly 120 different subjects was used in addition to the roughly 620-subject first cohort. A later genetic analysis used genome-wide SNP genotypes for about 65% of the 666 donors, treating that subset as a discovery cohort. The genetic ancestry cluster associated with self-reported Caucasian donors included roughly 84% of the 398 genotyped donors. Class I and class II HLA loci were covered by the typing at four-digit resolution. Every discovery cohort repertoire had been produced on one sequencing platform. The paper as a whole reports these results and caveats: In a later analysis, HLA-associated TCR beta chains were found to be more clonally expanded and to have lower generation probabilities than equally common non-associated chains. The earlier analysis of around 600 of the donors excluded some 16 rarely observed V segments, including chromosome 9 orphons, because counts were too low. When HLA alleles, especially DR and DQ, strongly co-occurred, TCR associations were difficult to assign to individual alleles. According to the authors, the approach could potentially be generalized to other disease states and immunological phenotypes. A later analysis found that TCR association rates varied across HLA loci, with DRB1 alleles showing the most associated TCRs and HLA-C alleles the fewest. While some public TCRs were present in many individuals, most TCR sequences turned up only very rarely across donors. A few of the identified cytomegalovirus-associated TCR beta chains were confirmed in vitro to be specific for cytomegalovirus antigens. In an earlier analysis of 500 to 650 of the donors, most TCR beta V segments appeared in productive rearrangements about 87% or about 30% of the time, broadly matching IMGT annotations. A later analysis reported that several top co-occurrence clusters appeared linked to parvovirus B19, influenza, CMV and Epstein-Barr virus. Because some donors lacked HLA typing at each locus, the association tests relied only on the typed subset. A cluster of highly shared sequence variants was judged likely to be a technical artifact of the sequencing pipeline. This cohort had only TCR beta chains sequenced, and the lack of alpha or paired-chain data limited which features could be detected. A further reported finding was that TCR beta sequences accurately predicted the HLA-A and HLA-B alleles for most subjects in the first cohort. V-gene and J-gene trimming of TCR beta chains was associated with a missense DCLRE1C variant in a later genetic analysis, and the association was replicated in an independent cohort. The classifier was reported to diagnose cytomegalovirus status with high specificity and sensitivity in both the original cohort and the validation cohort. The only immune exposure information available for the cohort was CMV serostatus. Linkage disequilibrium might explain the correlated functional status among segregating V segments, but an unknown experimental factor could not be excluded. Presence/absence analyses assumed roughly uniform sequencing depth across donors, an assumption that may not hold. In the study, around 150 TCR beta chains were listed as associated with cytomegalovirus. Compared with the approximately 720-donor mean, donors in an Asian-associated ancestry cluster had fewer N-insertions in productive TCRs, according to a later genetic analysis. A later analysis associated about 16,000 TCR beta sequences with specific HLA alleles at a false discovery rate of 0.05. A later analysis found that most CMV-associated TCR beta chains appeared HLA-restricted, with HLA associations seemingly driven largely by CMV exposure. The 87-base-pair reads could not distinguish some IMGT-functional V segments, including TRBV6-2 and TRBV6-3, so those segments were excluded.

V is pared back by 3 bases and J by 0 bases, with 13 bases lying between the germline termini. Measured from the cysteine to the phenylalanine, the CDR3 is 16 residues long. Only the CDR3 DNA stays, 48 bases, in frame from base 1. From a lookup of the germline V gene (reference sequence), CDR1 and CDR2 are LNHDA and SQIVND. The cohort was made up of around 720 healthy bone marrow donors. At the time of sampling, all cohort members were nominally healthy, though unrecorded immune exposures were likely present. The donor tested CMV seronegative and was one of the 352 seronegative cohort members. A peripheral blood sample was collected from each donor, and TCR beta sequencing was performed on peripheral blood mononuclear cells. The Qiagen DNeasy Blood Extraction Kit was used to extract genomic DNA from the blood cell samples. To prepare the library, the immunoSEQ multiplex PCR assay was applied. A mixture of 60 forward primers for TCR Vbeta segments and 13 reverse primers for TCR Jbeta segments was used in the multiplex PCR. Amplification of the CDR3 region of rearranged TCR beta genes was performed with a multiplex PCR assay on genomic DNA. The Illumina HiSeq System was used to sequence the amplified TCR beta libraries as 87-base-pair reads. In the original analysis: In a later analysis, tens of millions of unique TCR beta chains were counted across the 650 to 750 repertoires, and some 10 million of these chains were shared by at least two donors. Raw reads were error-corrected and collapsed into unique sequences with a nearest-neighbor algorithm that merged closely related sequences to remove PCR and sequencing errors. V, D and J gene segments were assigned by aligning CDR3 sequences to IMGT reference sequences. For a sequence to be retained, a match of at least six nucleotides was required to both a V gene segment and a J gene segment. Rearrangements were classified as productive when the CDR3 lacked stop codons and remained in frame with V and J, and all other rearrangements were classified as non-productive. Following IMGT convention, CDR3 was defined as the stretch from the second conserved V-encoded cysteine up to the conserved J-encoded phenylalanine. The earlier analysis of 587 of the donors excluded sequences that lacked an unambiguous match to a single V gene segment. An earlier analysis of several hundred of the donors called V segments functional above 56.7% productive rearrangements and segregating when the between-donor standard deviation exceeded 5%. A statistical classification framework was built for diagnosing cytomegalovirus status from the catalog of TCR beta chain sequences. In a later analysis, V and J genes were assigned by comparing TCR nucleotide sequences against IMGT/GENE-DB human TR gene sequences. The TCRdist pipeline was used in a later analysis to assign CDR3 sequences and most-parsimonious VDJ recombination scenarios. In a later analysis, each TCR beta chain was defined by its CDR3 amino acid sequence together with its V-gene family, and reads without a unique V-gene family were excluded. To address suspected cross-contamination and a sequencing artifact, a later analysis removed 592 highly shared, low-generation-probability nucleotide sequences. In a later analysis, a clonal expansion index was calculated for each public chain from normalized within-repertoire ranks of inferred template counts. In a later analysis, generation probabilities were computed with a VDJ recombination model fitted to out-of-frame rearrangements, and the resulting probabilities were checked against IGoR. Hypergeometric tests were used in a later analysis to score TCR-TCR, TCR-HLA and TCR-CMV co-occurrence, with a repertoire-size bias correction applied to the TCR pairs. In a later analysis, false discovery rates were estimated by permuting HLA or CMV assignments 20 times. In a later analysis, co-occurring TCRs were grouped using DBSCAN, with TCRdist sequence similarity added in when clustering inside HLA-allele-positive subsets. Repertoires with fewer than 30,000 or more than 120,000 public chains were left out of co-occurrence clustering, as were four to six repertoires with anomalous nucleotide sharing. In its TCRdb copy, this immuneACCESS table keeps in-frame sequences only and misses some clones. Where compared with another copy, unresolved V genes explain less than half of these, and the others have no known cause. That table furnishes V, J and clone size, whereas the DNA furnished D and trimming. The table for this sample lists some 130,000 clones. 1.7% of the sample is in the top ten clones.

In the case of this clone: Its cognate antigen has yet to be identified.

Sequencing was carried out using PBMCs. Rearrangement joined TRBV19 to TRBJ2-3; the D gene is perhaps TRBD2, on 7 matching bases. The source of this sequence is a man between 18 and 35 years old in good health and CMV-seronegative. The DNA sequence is TGTGCCAGTAGTATGGGGCGGGGGCGTAGCACAGATACGCAGTATTTT. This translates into CASSMGRGRSTDTQYF.